This T cell receptor (beta chain) emerged from a study of blood T cell repertoires in COVID-19. This clone has a handful of counts. Recruits, aged about 18 to 95 years, lived in 20 to 30 US areas. Assignments of participants to cohorts depended upon their own reported clinical history. Each exposed participant met a COVID-19 case in the 2 weeks preceding study entry. Germline values: CDR1 SGHRS, CDR2 YFSETQ. The CDR3 is 18 amino acids. The V segment lost 4 bases and the J segment 0 bases; nucleotides outside the gene matches: 6. In the original processing: Amplification with reference gene primers provided the estimates of nucleated cell counts. Clones were read by immunoSEQ multiplex PCR, and TCRdb kept only the in-frame ones, dropping some. V, J and clone size reflect that table, while D and trimming were determined from the DNA. This sample carries around 160,000 clones, roughly 84% of them seen once, and the ten largest clones take about 5.8%.

The clonotype originates from a woman aged 50 to 60 who had been exposed to COVID-19. The chain recombines TRBV5-1 with TRBJ2-6, with 11 bases lining up with TRBD1. Sequencing was performed on PBMCs or T cells enriched from blood (not recorded which). The CDR3 is CASSPWTGGSSGANVLTF. Written as DNA, the CDR3 is TGCGCCAGCAGCCCCTGGACAGGGGGCTCCTCTGGGGCCAACGTCCTGACTTTC.